These 31 T cell receptor beta chains share one sample of origin, sequenced in a study of blood T cell repertoires in COVID-19. Using immunoSEQ multiplex PCR, the repertoire was profiled, and TCRdb retains in-frame clones only, with some absent. This sample has about 39,000 clones, with 75% to 90% found just once. The sample was peripheral blood. Receptors originate from a man in his forties or fifties with active or convalescent COVID-19.

The chain combines TRBV4-1 with TRBJ2-1; D gene unclear. The CDR3 has 15 amino acids. V lost 4 bases and J 0 bases, leaving 10 bases between the germline ends. Germline V CDR1 and CDR2: MGHRA, YSYEKL. CDR3 nucleotide sequence: TGCGCCAGCAGCCTCTCTCCTACCTCCTACAATGAGCAGTTCTTC. This translates into CASSLSPTSYNEQFF.

The chain has TRBV28 and TRBJ1-1; D gene ambiguous. Trimming left V 7 bases short and J 5 bases short, with 14 bases between. CDR1 and CDR2 (germline): MDHEN, SYDVKM. The CDR3 is 13 amino acids. This chain's CDR3 is CASNAQDGTEAFF. CDR3 nucleotide sequence: TGTGCCAGCAATGCGCAGGATGGGACTGAAGCTTTCTTT.

This clone was seen a single time. V and J are TRBV7-2 and TRBJ2-1; TRBD2 matches 13 bases. The CDR3 is 19 residues long. Per the germline V gene, CDR1 is SGHTA and CDR2 is FQGNSA. The junction had 8 bases not matched to a gene; V was cut back by 3 bases and J by 0 bases. The chain's CDR3 is CASSFSGTSGARSYNEQFF. CDR3 nucleotides: TGTGCCAGCAGCTTCTCCGGGACTAGCGGGGCCCGCTCCTACAATGAGCAGTTCTTC.

The V and J genes are TRBV11-1 and TRBJ2-5, with D maybe TRBD1 (6 bases). The CDR3 is made up of 16 amino acids. Germline V lookup: CDR1 SGHAT, CDR2 FQDESV (reference sequence). The V end lost 2 bases, the J end lost 0 bases, and 13 bases lay between the germline ends. The CDR3 DNA reads as TGTGCCAGCAGCTTACTCGTGGGGGCCAACCAAGAGACCCAGTACTTC. Amino acid sequence: CASSLLVGANQETQYF.

V gene TRBV2 combines with J gene TRBJ1-5; TRBD1 agrees at 7 bases. V trimming: 6 bases; J trimming: 5 bases; junction bases outside the gene matches: 4. The length of the CDR3 is 13 residues. From germline, CDR1 is SNHLY and CDR2 FYNNEI. CDR3 sequence reads: CASSADRDQPQHF. In DNA form, the CDR3 reads TGTGCCAGCAGCGCAGACAGGGATCAGCCCCAGCATTTT.

V and J are TRBV27 and TRBJ1-5, with D unclear. Germline CDR1 is MNHEY and CDR2 is SMNVEV (reference sequence). Trimming left V 5 bases short and J 0 bases short, with 11 bases between. The CDR3 consists of 15 residues. The CDR3 protein is CASSPHPYSNQPQHF. CDR3 sequence (DNA): TGTGCCAGCAGTCCCCACCCCTATAGCAATCAGCCCCAGCATTTT.

This sequence joins TRBV10-3 and TRBJ2-3; a weak D match, TRBD2 (6 bases). The CDR3 totals 13 residues. CDR1 and CDR2 from the germline V gene are ENHRY and SYGVKD. Trimming removed 7 bases from V and 6 bases from J, with 14 bases in between. The chain's CDR3 is CAIKGGEEDTQYF. As DNA, the CDR3 is TGTGCCATCAAGGGCGGGGAGGAGGATACGCAGTATTTT.

This clone was observed a few times. V usage is TRBV10-1 and J usage is TRBJ2-3, with TRBD1 matching 9 bases. Trimming cost V 6 bases and J 3 bases; bases outside gene matches: 7. This CDR3 has 15 amino acids. CDR1 is WNHNN and CDR2 is SYGVQD in the germline V gene (reference sequence). The CDR3 sequence is CASSPGQGGTDTQYF. The CDR3 DNA is TGCGCCAGCAGCCCGGGACAGGGAGGTACAGATACGCAGTATTTT.

This clone was seen once. This chain uses TRBV5-4 with TRBJ2-3, with D possibly being TRBD2 (6 bases). V was clipped by 0 bases and J by 4 bases, with 6 bases between them. Germline V gives CDR1 SGHNT, CDR2 YYREEE (reference sequence). This CDR3 is 13 amino acids long. Here the CDR3 reads CASSLAGADTQYF. The CDR3 DNA follows: TGTGCCAGCAGCTTGGCGGGGGCAGATACGCAGTATTTT.

V usage is TRBV5-1 and J usage is TRBJ2-3; D remains unclear. CDR3 size: 13 residues. The V end lost 4 bases, the J end lost 1 base, and 7 bases lay between the germline ends. Germline V gives CDR1 SGHRS, CDR2 YFSETQ. The CDR3: CASSPPGTDTQYF. CDR3 DNA sequence: TGCGCCAGCAGCCCCCCGGGCACAGATACGCAGTATTTT.

Concerning this clone: Germline and junction disagree at one end, which may indicate a read error. This chain joins TRBV5-1 and TRBJ2-1; the match to TRBD2 covers 9 bases. From germline, CDR1 is SGHRS and CDR2 YFSETQ. The length of the CDR3 is 14 residues. The CDR3 DNA is TGCGCCAACAGCATAGCGGGGGCCGACAATGAGCAGTTCTTC. It codes for CANSIAGADNEQFF.

The chain has TRBV4-1 and TRBJ1-4; the match to TRBD1 covers 7 bases. V trimming: 0 bases; J trimming: 10 bases; junction bases outside the gene matches: 2. This CDR3 has 13 residues. The germline V gene encodes CDR1 MGHRA and CDR2 YSYEKL. The CDR3 DNA is TGCGCCAGCAGCCAAGATCACAGGGGAAAACTGTTTTTT. Translated: CASSQDHRGKLFF.

This chain links TRBV25-1 with TRBJ2-7, with D possibly being TRBD1 (6 bases). This CDR3 has 15 amino acids. Germline loops: CDR1 MGHDK, CDR2 SYGVNS. The V end was cut by 3 bases, the J end by 4 bases, with 16 bases between. CDR3 amino acids: CASSDWARGVYEQYF. The CDR3 DNA sequence: TGTGCCAGCAGTGACTGGGCCAGGGGAGTTTACGAGCAGTACTTC.

This clone was observed once. The chain recombines TRBV2 with TRBJ2-5, with D perhaps TRBD2 (5 bases). V was shortened by 4 bases and J by 5 bases, with 11 bases between the two germline ends. This CDR3 spans 13 amino acids. Per germline, CDR1 SNHLY and CDR2 FYNNEI. The CDR3 reads CASSVARGETQYF. In nucleotides, the CDR3 is TGTGCCAGCAGTGTGGCTCGAGGGGAGACCCAGTACTTC.

The sample holds one count of this clone. The V gene is TRBV5-6, the J gene TRBJ2-3; 7 bases align to TRBD2. Germline CDR1 is SGHDT and CDR2 is YYEEEE. Trimming cost V 0 bases and J 4 bases; bases outside gene matches: 11. The CDR3 consists of 17 residues. In nucleotides, the CDR3 is TGTGCCAGCAGCTTGGAAGCCGGGGGGTCTCGACCAGATACGCAGTATTTT. Translated, it gives CASSLEAGGSRPDTQYF.

The chain recombines TRBV6-5 with TRBJ1-2; 8 bases line up with TRBD1. Trimming took 6 bases from V and 6 from J; bases not matched to a gene: 12. In germline, CDR1 is MNHEY, CDR2 SVGAGI. This CDR3 has 15 amino acids. The chain's CDR3 is CASRSNEAQGDGYTF. The CDR3 nucleotides are TGTGCCAGCAGGTCCAACGAAGCACAGGGGGATGGCTACACCTTC.

The J gene is TRBJ2-5, the V gene TRBV19, with 8 bases fitting TRBD1. J was trimmed by 3 bases and V by 5 bases; bases with no gene match: 5. This CDR3 region has 14 residues. Germline V gene data show CDR1 as LNHDA and CDR2 as SQIVND (reference sequence). The CDR3 bases are TGTGCCAGTAGTGGACAGGGCGAGAAAGAGACCCAGTACTTC. Its translation: CASSGQGEKETQYF.

This chain joins TRBV19 and TRBJ1-2; 8 bases agree with TRBD1. Germline V lookup: CDR1 LNHDA, CDR2 SQIVND (reference sequence). This CDR3 is 13 amino acids long. Trimming took 5 bases from V and 5 from J; bases not matched to a gene: 4. This chain's CDR3 is CASSQDREYGYTF. The CDR3 coding sequence is TGTGCCAGTAGTCAGGACAGGGAATATGGCTACACCTTC. Complete variable domain (other parts from reference TRBV19 and TRBJ1-2): DGGITQSPKYLFRKEGQNVTLSCEQNLNHDAMYWYRQDPGQGLRLIYYSQIVNDFQKGDIAEGYSVSREKKESFPLTVTSAQKNPTAFYLCASSQDREYGYTFGSGTRLTVV.

Regarding this clone: This may be a read error, as it is one base from a much larger clone. The same CDR3 can be traced to other DNA sequences in this sample. The chain carries TRBV25-1 and TRBJ1-1, with a possible D match to TRBD1 (5 bases). Trimming took off 0 bases at V and 4 bases at J, with 9 bases between the two ends. CDR3 length: 14 residues. The germline V gene has CDR1 MGHDK and CDR2 SYGVNS. The CDR3 nucleotides read TGTGCCAGCAGTGAATATGGCAGGGTCACTGAAGCTTTCTTT. As protein: CASSEYGRVTEAFF.

The chain joins TRBV30 to TRBJ1-5, with 9 bases aligning to TRBD1. The V gene's germline CDR1 is GTSNPN and CDR2 SVGIG (reference sequence). CDR3 length: 15 residues. After removal of 2 bases from V and 7 bases from J, the junction contained 9 bases not matched to a gene. The CDR3: CAWSSPGQGTQPQHF. DNA of the CDR3: TGTGCCTGGAGTTCTCCAGGACAGGGGACCCAGCCCCAGCATTTT.

The rearrangement joins TRBV7-6 to TRBJ2-1; no reliable D call. The CDR3 has 15 amino acids. In germline, CDR1 is SGHVS, CDR2 FNYEAQ. The V end lost 5 bases, the J end lost 4 bases, and 15 bases lay between the germline ends. In DNA, the CDR3 is TGTGCCAGCAGCGCATGGAGCGCCATATACAATGAGCAGTTCTTC. Translation: CASSAWSAIYNEQFF. Combining the CDR3 with reference TRBV7-6 and TRBJ2-1 gives the whole variable domain GAGVSQSPRYKVTKRGQDVALRCDPISGHVSLYWYRQALGQGPEFLTYFNYEAQQDKSGLPNDRFSAERPEGSISTLTIQRTEQRDSAMYRCASSAWSAIYNEQFFGPGTRLTVL.

V is TRBV4-1 and J is TRBJ1-1; 9 nucleotides agree with TRBD1. This CDR3 spans 16 amino acids. V was clipped by 4 bases and J by 5 bases; unmatched bases: 11. The germline V gene has CDR1 MGHRA and CDR2 YSYEKL. The CDR3 nucleotides are TGCGCCAGCAGCCTTACCGGGACAGGGTTGGGAACTGAAGCTTTCTTT. Translating gives CASSLTGTGLGTEAFF.

The rearrangement uses TRBV23-1 and TRBJ2-2, with a weak D call TRBD1 (6 bases). TRBV23-1 is designated an ORF whose function remains uncertain. The V end was cut by 3 bases, the J end by 4 bases, with 9 bases between. This CDR3 is built from 14 residues. DNA of the CDR3: TGCGCCAGCAGTCACCAGGGGTGCACCGGGGAGCTGTTTTTT. Its protein product is CASSHQGCTGELFF.

The J gene is TRBJ2-2, the V gene TRBV7-2; the match to TRBD1 covers 8 bases. The CDR3 runs 15 residues. The V gene's germline CDR1 is SGHTA and CDR2 FQGNSA. V lost 4 bases and J lost 6; bases outside the gene matches: 7. CDR3 sequence: CASSSQGATAGELFF. CDR3 DNA sequence: TGTGCCAGCAGCTCCCAGGGGGCTACCGCCGGGGAGCTGTTTTTT.

This clone was seen only a few times. The J gene is TRBJ1-6, the V gene TRBV4-2; 9 bases line up with TRBD1. CDR1 and CDR2 (germline): LGHNA, YNFKEQ. The CDR3 runs 14 residues. The J segment lost 7 bases and the V segment lost 4 bases, leaving 2 bases of the junction unmatched. This chain's CDR3 is CASSLGTGNSPLHF. DNA for the CDR3: TGTGCCAGCAGCCTAGGGACAGGGAATTCACCCCTCCACTTT.

This clone was picked up one time. The gene calls are TRBV7-9 and TRBJ2-7, with TRBD1 as a possible D gene (6 bases). Trimming removed 4 bases at V and 0 bases at J, with 16 bases between. Germline V gives CDR1 SEHNR, CDR2 FQNEAQ (reference sequence). CDR3 length equals 16 residues. CDR3 sequence reads: CASSYPKPGHSYEQYF. DNA of the CDR3: TGTGCCAGCAGCTACCCCAAACCGGGACACTCCTACGAGCAGTACTTC. Using reference TRBV7-9 and TRBJ2-7 for the parts outside the CDR3, the full variable domain is DTGVSQNPRHKITKRGQNVTFRCDPISEHNRLYWYRQTLGQGPEFLTYFQNEAQLEKSRLLSDRFSAERPKGSFSTLEIQRTEQGDSAMYLCASSYPKPGHSYEQYFGPGTRLTVT.

The chain carries TRBV6-1 and TRBJ1-6; a weak D match, TRBD1 (6 bases). The CDR3 runs to 15 residues. V was pared by 6 bases and J by 7 bases, with 16 bases between. Germline V gene data show CDR1 as MNHNS and CDR2 as SASEGT. CDR3 amino acids: CASRPITGPNSPLHF. The CDR3 DNA sequence: TGTGCCAGCAGACCAATCACAGGGCCCAATTCACCCCTCCACTTT.

The J gene is TRBJ1-6, the V gene TRBV4-1; 8 bases agree with TRBD1. The CDR3 runs 16 residues. Germline CDR1 is MGHRA and CDR2 is YSYEKL. After removal of 1 base from V and 8 bases from J, the junction contained 7 bases not matched to a gene. CDR3 amino acids: CASSQVIYRGDSPLHF. CDR3 DNA: TGCGCCAGCAGCCAAGTCATTTACAGGGGGGATTCACCCCTCCACTTT.

This clone has just one count. The chain combines TRBV5-1 with TRBJ1-1; D is unclear. The length of the CDR3 is 14 residues. Trimming left V 5 bases short and J 1 base short, with 12 bases between. Germline lookup yields CDR1 SGHRS and CDR2 YFSETQ. CDR3 sequence: CASRVDTPNTEAFF. CDR3 bases: TGCGCCAGCAGAGTAGACACCCCGAACACTGAAGCTTTCTTT. The whole variable domain, filled in from reference TRBV5-1 and TRBJ1-1, reads KAGVTQTPRYLIKTRGQQVTLSCSPISGHRSVSWYQQTPGQGLQFLFEYFSETQRNKGNFPGRFSGRQFSNSRSEMNVSTLELGDSALYLCASRVDTPNTEAFFGQGTRLTVV.

The chain is built from TRBV18 and TRBJ2-5, with a weak D call TRBD1 (5 bases). The V and J ends lost 5 bases and 1 base respectively, with 8 bases between them. The CDR3 sequence is 13 residues long. CDR1 and CDR2 (germline): KGHSH, LQKENI. Here the CDR3 DNA reads TGTGCCAGCTCAGCAGGGTTCCAAGAGACCCAGTACTTC. It translates to CASSAGFQETQYF.

This chain links TRBV6-5 with TRBJ2-4, with D uncertain. V was cut by 1 base and J by 2 bases, with 9 bases left in between. The germline V gene has CDR1 MNHEY and CDR2 SVGAGI. CDR3 size: 15 residues. CDR3 region: CASSYYPGTKNIQYF. In DNA, the CDR3 is TGTGCCAGCAGTTACTACCCAGGAACCAAAAACATTCAGTACTTC.